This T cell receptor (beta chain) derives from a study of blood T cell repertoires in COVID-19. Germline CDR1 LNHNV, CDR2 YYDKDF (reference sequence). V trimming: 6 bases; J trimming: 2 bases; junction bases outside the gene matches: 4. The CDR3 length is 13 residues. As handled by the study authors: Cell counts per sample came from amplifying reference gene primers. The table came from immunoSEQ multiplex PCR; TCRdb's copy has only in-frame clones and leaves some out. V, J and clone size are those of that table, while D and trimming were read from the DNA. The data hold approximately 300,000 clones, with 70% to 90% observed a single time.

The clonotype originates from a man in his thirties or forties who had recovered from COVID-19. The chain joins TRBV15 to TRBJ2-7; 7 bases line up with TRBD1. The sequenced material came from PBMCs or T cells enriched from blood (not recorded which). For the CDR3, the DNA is TGTGCCACCAGTGGGGACAGTCCCTACGAGCAGTACTTC. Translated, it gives CATSGDSPYEQYF.